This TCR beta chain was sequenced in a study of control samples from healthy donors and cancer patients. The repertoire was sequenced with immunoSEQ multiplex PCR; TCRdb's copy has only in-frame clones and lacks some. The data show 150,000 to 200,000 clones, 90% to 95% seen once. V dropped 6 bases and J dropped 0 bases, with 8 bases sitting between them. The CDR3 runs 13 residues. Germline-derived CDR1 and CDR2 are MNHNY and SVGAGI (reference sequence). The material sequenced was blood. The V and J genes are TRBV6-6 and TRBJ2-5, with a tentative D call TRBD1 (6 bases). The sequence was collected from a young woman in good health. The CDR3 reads CASSRGYQETQYF. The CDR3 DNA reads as TGTGCCAGCAGCAGGGGTTACCAAGAGACCCAGTACTTC.